Below, 10 T cell receptor beta chains from the same sample are listed, as sequenced in a study of chemoradiotherapy in HPV16-positive cancers. Measured with immunoSEQ multiplex PCR; TCRdb has only the in-frame clones, and not every one. The sample yields approximately 11,000 clones, more than 70% seen once. The sequenced sample was blood, obtained from a patient who underwent chemoradiotherapy. The receptor set was obtained from a human donor with HPV-associated anogenital cancer.

The chain uses TRBV7-9 and TRBJ1-2; D might be TRBD1 (6 bases). V was trimmed by 1 base and J by 3 bases, leaving 6 bases between them. This CDR3 contains 13 residues. Germline CDR1 and CDR2: SEHNR and FQNEAQ (reference sequence). The chain's CDR3 is CASSLGQDYGYTF. The CDR3 DNA reads as TGTGCCAGCAGCTTAGGACAGGACTATGGCTACACCTTC.

The J gene is TRBJ2-1, the V gene TRBV15; the match to TRBD1 covers 9 bases. The CDR3 is made up of 15 amino acids. Germline V CDR1 and CDR2: LNHNV, YYDKDF (reference sequence). The ends lost 5 bases at V and 3 bases at J; junction bases unmatched: 5. Here the CDR3 DNA reads TGTGCCACCAGCGCCGGGACAGGGTACTACAATGAGCAGTTCTTC. This gives the protein CATSAGTGYYNEQFF.

The chain is built from TRBV6-6 and TRBJ2-7, with 13 positions matching TRBD2. With 5 bases clipped from V and 7 bases from J, the junction kept 8 bases outside the gene matches. Germline values: CDR1 MNHNY, CDR2 SVGAGI (reference sequence). The CDR3 length is 15 residues. The CDR3 is CASSRTSGGPREQYF. Here the CDR3 DNA reads TGTGCCAGCAGTAGGACTAGCGGGGGTCCTCGTGAGCAGTACTTC.

The CDR3 DNA follows: TGTGCCAGCAGCGACAGGAGCTACGAGCAGTACTTC. Translating it yields CASSDRSYEQYF. The chain is built from TRBV4-2 and TRBJ2-7; D is perhaps TRBD1 (6 bases). Trimming shortened V by 5 bases and J by 3 bases, and 8 bases separated the two germline ends. CDR3 length: 12 amino acids. Germline CDR1 is LGHNA and CDR2 is YNFKEQ.

This chain joins TRBV29-1 and TRBJ1-4, with no clear D. The V gene lost 4 bases and the J gene lost 8 bases, with 8 bases spanning the gap. The CDR3 has 11 amino acids. Germline values: CDR1 SQVTM, CDR2 ANQGSEA. The CDR3 DNA is TGCAGCGTTGTCAGTGGGGAAAAACTGTTTTTT. Its protein is CSVVSGEKLFF.

The J gene is TRBJ1-6, the V gene TRBV7-3; D gene ambiguous. CDR1 SGHTA and CDR2 FQGTGA come from the germline V gene. Trimming removed 3 bases at V and 7 bases at J, with 7 bases between. The CDR3 length is 13 residues. This CDR3 is CASSFSQNSPLHF. The CDR3 nucleotides are TGTGCCAGCAGCTTTAGTCAGAATTCACCCCTCCACTTT.

The chain recombines TRBV7-8 with TRBJ2-7; 8 nucleotides match TRBD1. The junction had 6 bases not matched to a gene; V was cut back by 7 bases and J by 4 bases. The CDR3 covers 13 residues. Per germline, CDR1 SGHVS and CDR2 FQNEAQ. The CDR3 spells CASTQGAGYEQYF. CDR3 nucleotides: TGTGCCAGCACCCAGGGGGCAGGGTACGAGCAGTACTTC.

This clone was counted between two and nine times. V and J are TRBV18 and TRBJ1-2, with TRBD1 as a possible D gene (6 bases). Germline V gene sequence: CDR1 KGHSH, CDR2 LQKENI. The CDR3 is 14 residues long. V lost 0 bases and J 6 bases, leaving 11 bases between the germline ends. CDR3 loop: CASSPPYYRDGYTF. The DNA for the CDR3 is TGTGCCAGCTCACCACCATATTACAGGGATGGCTACACCTTC. Using reference TRBV18 and TRBJ1-2 for the parts outside the CDR3, the full variable domain is NAGVMQNPRHLVRRRGQEARLRCSPMKGHSHVYWYRQLPEEGLKFMVYLQKENIIDESGMPKERFSAEFPKEGPSILRIQQVVRGDSAAYFCASSPPYYRDGYTFGSGTRLTVV.

The rearrangement links TRBV5-1 to TRBJ2-3; 12 bases agree with TRBD2. CDR3 length: 21 amino acids. CDR1 is SGHRS and CDR2 is YFSETQ in the germline V gene. J gave up 0 bases and V 5 bases, and 19 bases lay outside the gene matches. This chain's CDR3 is CASRYRVRASGGDSSTDTQYF. For the CDR3, the DNA is TGCGCCAGCAGATACAGGGTCCGGGCTAGCGGGGGGGACTCTAGCACAGATACGCAGTATTTT.

The V and J genes are TRBV9 and TRBJ2-5, with D possibly being TRBD1 or TRBD2 (5 bases each). The ends were cut back, 0 bases at V and 2 bases at J, with 11 bases in the middle. CDR1 and CDR2 from the germline V gene are SGDLS and YYNGEE. The CDR3 totals 15 residues. This chain's CDR3 is CASSVDGTVQETQYF. The CDR3 DNA sequence: TGTGCCAGCAGCGTAGATGGGACCGTACAAGAGACCCAGTACTTC.